Included here is one T cell receptor beta chain sequence, with context. Here immunoSEQ multiplex PCR was the method, and the copy in TCRdb shows in-frame clones only, minus some. This table has some 150,000 clones, more than 80% appearing once. This sample was included in a study of blood T cell repertoires in COVID-19. Germline V gene data show CDR1 as SGDLS and CDR2 as YYNGEE. The CDR3 spans 18 residues. With 3 bases removed from V and 3 bases from J, the gap between germline ends came to 19 bases. This sequence originates from a human donor in a cohort sampled during active COVID-19. The V and J genes are TRBV9 and TRBJ2-6; the D is unclear. Input material: peripheral blood. The CDR3, as DNA: TGTGCCAGCAGCGGCGGCTGGCCCTACGTTAGTGGGGCCAACGTCCTGACTTTC. The encoded protein is CASSGGWPYVSGANVLTF.